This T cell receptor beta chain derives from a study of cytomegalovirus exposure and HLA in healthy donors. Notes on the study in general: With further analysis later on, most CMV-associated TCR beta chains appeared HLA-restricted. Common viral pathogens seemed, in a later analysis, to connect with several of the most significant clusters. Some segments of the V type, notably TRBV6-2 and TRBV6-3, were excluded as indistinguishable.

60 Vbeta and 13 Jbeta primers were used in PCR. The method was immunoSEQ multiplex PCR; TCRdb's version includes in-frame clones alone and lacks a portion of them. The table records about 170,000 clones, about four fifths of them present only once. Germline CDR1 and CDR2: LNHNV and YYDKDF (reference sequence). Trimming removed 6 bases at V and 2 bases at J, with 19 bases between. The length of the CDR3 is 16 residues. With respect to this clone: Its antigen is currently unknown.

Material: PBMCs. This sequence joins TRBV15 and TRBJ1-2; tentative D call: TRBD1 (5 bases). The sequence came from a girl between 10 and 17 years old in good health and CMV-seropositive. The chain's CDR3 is CATRTLGVSGNYGYTF. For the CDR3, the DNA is TGTGCCACCAGAACGCTAGGGGTTTCAGGGAACTATGGCTACACCTTC.